The 32 T cell receptor beta chains in this list originate from one sample, sequenced in a study of PD-L1 blockade in urothelial cancer. Method: immunoSEQ multiplex PCR; TCRdb's copy keeps in-frame clones and lacks some. The repertoire has more than 35,000 clones, roughly four fifths of them found once; the top ten carry 13%. Time point defined: peripheral blood 6 weeks after treatment start. The sequencing here drew on PBMCs, taken around atezolizumab (anti-PD-L1) treatment. These TCRs come from a man aged 55 to 70 with urothelial cancer.

V usage is TRBV28 and J usage is TRBJ1-6; the match to TRBD1 covers 8 bases. The CDR3 extends over 15 amino acids. J lost 7 bases, V lost 5 bases, and 7 bases had no gene match. Germline CDR1 MDHEN, CDR2 SYDVKM. This chain's CDR3 is CASSPNRGENSPLHF. The DNA for the CDR3 is TGTGCCAGCAGTCCCAACAGGGGGGAAAATTCACCCCTCCACTTT. The full variable domain, its missing parts supplied by reference TRBV28 and TRBJ1-6, is DVKVTQSSRYLVKRTGEKVFLECVQDMDHENMFWYRQDPGLGLRLIYFSYDVKMKEKGDIPEGYSVSREKKERFSLILESASTNQTSMYLCASSPNRGENSPLHFGNGTRLTVT.

This sequence joins TRBV4-3 and TRBJ1-1, with D hard to call. Looked up from germline, CDR1 is LGHNA and CDR2 is YSLEER. There are 13 residues in the CDR3. V was clipped by 4 bases and J by 1 base, with 7 bases between them. CDR3 in DNA: TGCGCCAGCAGCCTTTCATCGAACACTGAAGCTTTCTTT. This codes for CASSLSSNTEAFF.

The rearrangement joins TRBV5-1 to TRBJ2-7; perhaps TRBD1 as D (5 bases). V was pared by 3 bases and J by 0 bases, with 13 bases between. The CDR3 runs to 15 residues. Germline CDR1 reads SGHRS; CDR2 reads YFSETQ. The CDR3 nucleotides read TGCGCCAGCAGCTCTGGGGCGACAGTCTCCTACGAGCAGTACTTC. Encoded protein: CASSSGATVSYEQYF.

This clone was counted at least ten times. The rearrangement links TRBV5-1 to TRBJ2-1; 7 bases match TRBD2. CDR1 is SGHRS and CDR2 is YFSETQ in the germline V gene. CDR3 length: 15 amino acids. V lost 2 bases and J lost 5; bases outside the gene matches: 7. The CDR3 spells CASSLVGGYHNEQFF. The DNA for the CDR3 is TGCGCCAGCAGCTTAGTGGGGGGGTATCACAATGAGCAGTTCTTC.

The chain combines TRBV28 with TRBJ2-1; 7 positions agree with TRBD2. Germline V lookup: CDR1 MDHEN, CDR2 SYDVKM. V lost 5 bases and J lost 4; bases outside the gene matches: 8. This CDR3 comprises 15 residues. The CDR3 region is CASSASSGIYNEQFF. The DNA of the CDR3 is TGTGCCAGCAGTGCATCTAGCGGAATTTACAATGAGCAGTTCTTC.

V and J are TRBV4-1 and TRBJ2-1; tentatively, D is TRBD2 (5 bases). V lost 0 bases and J lost 7, with 13 bases in between. The CDR3 totals 15 residues. Germline-derived CDR1 and CDR2 are MGHRA and YSYEKL. CDR3 DNA: TGCGCCAGCAGCCAAGATGCACCCGAGGGTAATGAGCAGTTCTTC. Protein sequence: CASSQDAPEGNEQFF.

V usage is TRBV2 and J usage is TRBJ2-7, with D perhaps matching TRBD2 (7 bases). Germline lookup yields CDR1 SNHLY and CDR2 FYNNEI. CDR3 length equals 15 residues. Trimming pared 2 bases from V and 1 base from J, leaving 12 bases between. CDR3 in DNA: TGTGCCAGCAGTGAACGGCGGGGGCTTTCCTACGAGCAGTACTTC. This gives the protein CASSERRGLSYEQYF.

The chain carries TRBV11-2 and TRBJ2-2; 10 bases are a match to TRBD1. The V gene end was trimmed by 5 bases and the J gene end by 6 bases; junction bases not matched to a gene: 12. From germline, CDR1 is SGHAT and CDR2 FQNNGV. This CDR3 spans 17 amino acids. The CDR3 sequence: CASSQDRGLGIAGELFF. The CDR3 region has the DNA TGTGCCAGCAGCCAAGACAGGGGGCTGGGTATAGCCGGGGAGCTGTTTTTT.

The chain is built from TRBV6-1 and TRBJ2-7, with 11 bases identical to TRBD1. This CDR3 has 15 residues. Germline values: CDR1 MNHNS, CDR2 SASEGT. The V segment lost 8 bases and the J segment 2 bases; nucleotides outside the gene matches: 8. DNA for the CDR3: TGTGCCAGCCCCCCTCGGACAGGGGGCACCTACGAGCAGTACTTC. This codes for CASPPRTGGTYEQYF.

The chain links TRBV5-1 to TRBJ2-1; D is undetermined. The V gene lost 0 bases and the J gene lost 8 bases, with 3 bases spanning the gap. The CDR3 sequence is 11 residues long. CDR1 is SGHRS and CDR2 is YFSETQ in the germline V gene. CDR3 bases: TGCGCCAGCAGCTTGGACTATGAGCAGTTCTTC. This codes for CASSLDYEQFF. Full variable domain (outside the CDR3, taken from reference TRBV5-1 and TRBJ2-1): KAGVTQTPRYLIKTRGQQVTLSCSPISGHRSVSWYQQTPGQGLQFLFEYFSETQRNKGNFPGRFSGRQFSNSRSEMNVSTLELGDSALYLCASSLDYEQFFGPGTRLTVL.

The rearrangement uses TRBV2 and TRBJ2-7; tentatively, D is TRBD2 (7 bases). The CDR3 contains 17 residues. Germline V gene lookup returns CDR1 SNHLY and CDR2 FYNNEI. Trimming left V 0 bases short and J 3 bases short, with 18 bases between. The CDR3: CASSEALFWGGDYEQYF. The CDR3 coding sequence is TGTGCCAGCAGTGAAGCGTTATTCTGGGGGGGCGACTACGAGCAGTACTTC.

The gene calls are TRBV19 and TRBJ2-1; no firm D call. This CDR3 has 17 amino acids. The V gene's germline CDR1 is LNHDA and CDR2 SQIVND (reference sequence). The germline V and J ends were trimmed by 6 bases and 7 bases, with 25 bases remaining between them. CDR3 loop: CASSPYGSGQVGNEQFF. The CDR3 nucleotides are TGTGCCAGTAGCCCATACGGAAGTGGTCAGGTGGGTAATGAGCAGTTCTTC.

This chain links TRBV5-5 with TRBJ2-7; TRBD1 might be the D (6 bases). V lost 6 bases and J 6 bases, leaving 22 bases between the germline ends. Germline V gene data show CDR1 as SGHKS and CDR2 as YYEKEE (reference sequence). This CDR3 comprises 15 residues. The CDR3: CASTLRQAEYGEQYF. Here the CDR3 DNA reads TGTGCCAGCACCCTCAGACAGGCGGAATACGGCGAGCAGTACTTC.

CDR3: CASSFRAGGRDTQYF. In DNA form, the CDR3 reads TGTGCCAGCAGTTTCCGAGCGGGGGGGAGGGATACGCAGTATTTT. The chain carries TRBV28 and TRBJ2-3, with 10 nucleotides matching TRBD2. The CDR3 spans 15 residues. Germline loops: CDR1 MDHEN, CDR2 SYDVKM. The junction had 6 bases not matched to a gene; V was cut back by 3 bases and J by 6 bases.

This rearrangement joins TRBV4-2 to TRBJ2-3; D is possibly TRBD2 (6 bases). Between the trimmed V and J ends, which lost 0 bases and 0 bases, there was a span of 16 bases. CDR3 length equals 18 residues. Looked up from germline, CDR1 is LGHNA and CDR2 is YNFKEQ. The CDR3 loop is CASSQDHRLAKSTDTQYF. The DNA of the CDR3 is TGTGCCAGCAGCCAAGATCATAGGCTAGCGAAAAGCACAGATACGCAGTATTTT.

The chain couples TRBV5-1 to TRBJ2-5; 7 positions match TRBD1. Trimming at V came to 4 bases and at J to 5 bases, leaving 11 bases not matched to a gene. Germline V gene sequence: CDR1 SGHRS, CDR2 YFSETQ. This CDR3 is 15 amino acids long. CDR3 coding DNA: TGCGCCAGCAGCACAGACAGGGTCGGTATGGAGACCCAGTACTTC. This sequence encodes CASSTDRVGMETQYF.

The V call is TRBV30, the J call TRBJ2-4, with D possibly matching TRBD1 (5 bases). Germline V CDR1 and CDR2: GTSNPN, SVGIG (reference sequence). CDR3 length: 14 residues. Trimming took off 4 bases at V and 4 bases at J, with 14 bases between the two ends. The CDR3 DNA sequence: TGTGCCTGGAAGGGGTCAGGGTCTAAAAACATTCAGTACTTC. The encoded protein is CAWKGSGSKNIQYF.

The rearrangement links TRBV7-2 to TRBJ1-1; D perhaps matches TRBD1 (6 bases). The germline gives CDR1 SGHTA, CDR2 FQGNSA. The length of the CDR3 is 13 residues. V was clipped by 5 bases and J by 5 bases, with 12 bases between them. CDR3 sequence: CASSRDRRTEAFF. The CDR3 nucleotides read TGTGCCAGCAGCCGAGACAGGAGGACTGAAGCTTTCTTT. Supplemented by reference TRBV7-2 and TRBJ1-1, the full variable domain reads GAGVSQSPSNKVTEKGKDVELRCDPISGHTALYWYRQSLGQGLEFLIYFQGNSAPDKSGLPSDRFSAERTGGSVSTLTIQRTQQEDSAVYLCASSRDRRTEAFFGQGTRLTVV.

This clone was counted once. The chain uses TRBV28 and TRBJ2-3; 10 bases are shared with TRBD2. The ends lost 4 bases at V and 3 bases at J; junction bases unmatched: 7. The CDR3 runs 16 residues. Per germline, CDR1 MDHEN and CDR2 SYDVKM. The CDR3 sequence is CASSSIAGGVTDTQYF. CDR3 DNA: TGTGCCAGCAGTTCAATAGCGGGGGGCGTGACAGATACGCAGTATTTT. The whole variable domain, remainder taken from reference TRBV28 and TRBJ2-3, is DVKVTQSSRYLVKRTGEKVFLECVQDMDHENMFWYRQDPGLGLRLIYFSYDVKMKEKGDIPEGYSVSREKKERFSLILESASTNQTSMYLCASSSIAGGVTDTQYFGPGTRLTVL.

The chain links TRBV19 to TRBJ2-3, with 8 bases that match TRBD1. The CDR3 contains 16 residues. J lost 3 bases, V lost 3 bases, and 8 bases had no gene match. Germline loops: CDR1 LNHDA, CDR2 SQIVND (reference sequence). The CDR3: CASSIGRQGMTDTQYF. CDR3 nucleotide sequence: TGTGCCAGTAGTATCGGCAGACAGGGGATGACAGATACGCAGTATTTT.

V gene TRBV19 combines with J gene TRBJ1-5; 7 bases map to TRBD1. The germline V gene encodes CDR1 LNHDA and CDR2 SQIVND (reference sequence). Trimming at V came to 5 bases and at J to 3 bases, leaving 7 bases not matched to a gene. The CDR3 has 15 amino acids. The CDR3 DNA follows: TGTGCCAGTAGTGTCGGGACAGCCAACAATCAGCCCCAGCATTTT. This encodes CASSVGTANNQPQHF.

V is TRBV10-3 and J is TRBJ2-1; possibly TRBD1 for D (5 bases). Between the trimmed V and J ends, which lost 2 bases and 5 bases, there was a span of 19 bases. CDR3 length equals 17 residues. Germline CDR1 and CDR2: ENHRY and SYGVKD. The CDR3 sequence is CAISEKRLGQGNNEQFF. The DNA for the CDR3 is TGTGCCATCAGTGAGAAGAGGTTGGGGCAGGGAAACAATGAGCAGTTCTTC.

The rearrangement joins TRBV30 to TRBJ2-5, with D possibly matching TRBD2 (6 bases). Trimming took off 3 bases at V and 5 bases at J, with 13 bases between the two ends. Per the germline V gene, CDR1 is GTSNPN and CDR2 is SVGIG (reference sequence). This CDR3 comprises 13 residues. The chain's CDR3 is CAWSAGGLETQYF. CDR3 nucleotides: TGTGCCTGGAGCGCCGGAGGGTTGGAGACCCAGTACTTC.

The gene calls are TRBV20-1 and TRBJ1-2; D remains ambiguous. The V gene lost 2 bases and the J gene lost 7 bases, with 5 bases spanning the gap. Looked up from germline, CDR1 is DFQATT and CDR2 is SNEGSKA (reference sequence). The CDR3 sequence is 10 residues long. CDR3 nucleotides: TGCAGTGCTAGAAGCACTGGCTACACCTTC. Amino acid sequence: CSARSTGYTF.

For the CDR3, the DNA is TGTGCCAGCAGCCAACCAGGGGGCGCGAACCTCGCTAGCACAGATACGCAGTATTTT. Protein product: CASSQPGGANLASTDTQYF. The gene calls are TRBV4-2 and TRBJ2-3, with 8 bases aligning to TRBD1. V lost 2 bases to trimming and J lost 0 bases; unmatched junction nucleotides: 13. There are 19 residues in the CDR3. CDR1 and CDR2 from the germline V gene are LGHNA and YNFKEQ.

The chain couples TRBV5-1 to TRBJ2-7; TRBD1 agrees at 10 bases. The CDR3 has 13 residues. Germline CDR1 SGHRS, CDR2 YFSETQ. Unmatched junction bases numbered 5, after V lost 2 bases and J lost 9 bases. This CDR3 is CASSLGTGEGQYF. The CDR3 coding sequence is TGCGCCAGCAGCTTAGGGACAGGGGAAGGGCAGTACTTC.

The CDR3 DNA is TGTGCCAGCAGTTACCGACAGGGGGCCGCGGAAGCTTTCTTT. Amino acids: CASSYRQGAAEAFF. V gene TRBV6-5 combines with J gene TRBJ1-1, with 10 bases matching TRBD1. The CDR3 extends over 14 amino acids. The J segment lost 8 bases and the V segment lost 2 bases, leaving 5 bases of the junction unmatched. The V gene's germline CDR1 is MNHEY and CDR2 SVGAGI.

This rearrangement joins TRBV11-2 to TRBJ1-2; TRBD1 matches at 7 bases. With V trimmed by 4 bases and J by 0 bases, 8 bases remained unmatched. This CDR3 region has 16 residues. Germline CDR1 and CDR2: SGHAT and FQNNGV. The DNA for the CDR3 is TGTGCCAGCAGCTCCAATTCCGGGACAGCTAACTATGGCTACACCTTC. Amino acid sequence: CASSSNSGTANYGYTF.

The chain carries TRBV20-1 and TRBJ2-1, with D possibly TRBD2 on 5 matching bases. CDR1 DFQATT and CDR2 SNEGSKA come from the germline V gene (reference sequence). V lost 1 base and J 10 bases, leaving 8 bases between the germline ends. There are 11 residues in the CDR3. The CDR3 nucleotides read TGCAGTGCTAGAGCTTGGGAGGAGCAGTTCTTC. This codes for CSARAWEEQFF.

The J gene is TRBJ2-5, the V gene TRBV4-2, with 7 bases identical to TRBD1. The CDR3 totals 13 residues. The V gene's germline CDR1 is LGHNA and CDR2 YNFKEQ. After removal of 3 bases from V and 4 bases from J, the junction contained 2 bases not matched to a gene. CDR3 sequence: CASSQGTVETQYF. The CDR3 coding sequence is TGTGCCAGCAGCCAGGGGACAGTAGAGACCCAGTACTTC.

The CDR3: CASTPSGLRGYTF. CDR3 DNA: TGTGCCAGCACCCCCTCGGGGCTCAGGGGATACACCTTC. The gene calls are TRBV28 and TRBJ1-2; the D gene is possibly TRBD1 (6 bases). Germline loops: CDR1 MDHEN, CDR2 SYDVKM. V lost 7 bases to trimming and J lost 11 bases, with 20 bases between them. CDR3 length: 13 residues.

This chain joins TRBV19 and TRBJ1-1; perhaps TRBD1 as D (5 bases). Germline V CDR1 and CDR2: LNHDA, SQIVND (reference sequence). The CDR3 runs to 13 residues. V was clipped by 6 bases and J by 7 bases, with 15 bases between them. CDR3 residues: CASSLRGTLEAFF. The CDR3 region has the DNA TGTGCCAGTAGCCTCCGGGGGACGCTTGAAGCTTTCTTT.